Presented here are 7 T cell receptor beta chains from one specimen sequenced in a study of blood T cell repertoires in COVID-19 (TCRdb year 2020). The library was prepared using the immunoSEQ multiplex PCR assay. Sourced from immuneACCESS, this table was stored by TCRdb with only in-frame sequences that have V and J called. A share of the clones is absent; for the studies checked, an unresolved V gene accounts for under half, and the remainder has no known explanation. The sample yields around 430,000 clones; approximately 88% were counted once. The leading ten clones occupy around 12% of the sample. Sequences were obtained from peripheral blood. The receptors originated from a woman aged 45-59 years with COVID-19, enrolled during active disease.

This clone was recorded a few times. The V and J genes are TRBV3-1 (or the pseudogene TRBV3-2) and TRBJ1-3, with D possibly TRBD1 on 6 matching bases. V was shortened by 4 bases and J by 2 bases, with 12 bases between the two germline ends. Germline V lookup: CDR1 LGHDT, CDR2 YNNKEL (reference sequence). The CDR3 covers 15 residues. For the CDR3, the DNA is TGTGCCAGCAGCCCGGACAGTATCCCTGGAAACACCATATATTTT. Translating it yields CASSPDSIPGNTIYF.

The V call is TRBV7-2, the J call TRBJ1-2; D is unclear. Trimming left V 5 bases short and J 4 bases short, with 20 bases between. The CDR3 contains 16 residues. Germline V gene data show CDR1 as SGHTA and CDR2 as FQGNSA. For the CDR3, the DNA is TGTGCCAGCAGCCTCCCCCTAAGGCAACAGATCTATGGCTACACCTTC. This codes for CASSLPLRQQIYGYTF. The whole variable domain, filled in from reference TRBV7-2 and TRBJ1-2, reads GAGVSQSPSNKVTEKGKDVELRCDPISGHTALYWYRQSLGQGLEFLIYFQGNSAPDKSGLPSDRFSAERTGGSVSTLTIQRTQQEDSAVYLCASSLPLRQQIYGYTFGSGTRLTVV.

V and J are TRBV18 and TRBJ2-2, with 8 bases matching TRBD1. The CDR3 is made up of 15 amino acids. Germline CDR1 is KGHSH and CDR2 is LQKENI. The V and J ends lost 5 bases and 1 base, in that order; junction bases with no gene match: 3. CDR3 residues: CASSGGTGNTGELFF. In nucleotides, the CDR3 is TGTGCCAGCTCAGGCGGGACAGGGAACACCGGGGAGCTGTTTTTT.

Comments on this clone: One end of the junction does not line up with germline, which may come from a read error. This chain connects TRBV6-1 to TRBJ1-1; D call uncertain. CDR3 length: 12 amino acids. CDR1 and CDR2 (germline): MNHNS, SASEGT. CDR3 sequence: CASSEMWQHGVF. DNA of the CDR3: TGTGCCAGCAGTGAAATGTGGCAGCACGGGGTCTTT.

In DNA form, the CDR3 reads TGTGCCAGCAGCACCTTTGGACAGCTTGAAGCTTTCTTT. Protein product: CASSTFGQLEAFF. The chain uses TRBV28 and TRBJ1-1; D is possibly TRBD1 (6 bases). The CDR3 contains 13 residues. V lost 6 bases to trimming and J lost 7 bases, with 15 bases between them. The germline V gene has CDR1 MDHEN and CDR2 SYDVKM.

The J gene is TRBJ2-5, the V gene TRBV4-1; maybe TRBD2 (6 bases). Between the trimmed V and J ends, which lost 2 bases and 1 base, there was a span of 17 bases. This CDR3 region has 17 residues. The germline CDR1 and CDR2 sequences are MGHRA and YSYEKL. The CDR3 DNA reads as TGCGCCAGCAGCCAACATCCCTCGGGGGTCAGCCAAGAGACCCAGTACTTC. It encodes CASSQHPSGVSQETQYF.

The V and J genes are TRBV20-1 and TRBJ2-3; tentative D call: TRBD2 (7 bases). The CDR3 consists of 13 residues. V lost 3 bases, J lost 6 bases, and 13 bases lay in between. CDR1 and CDR2 from the germline V gene are DFQATT and SNEGSKA (reference sequence). CDR3 DNA: TGCAGTGCTAGTAAACGGGGGGCGGATACGCAGTATTTT. The encoded protein is CSASKRGADTQYF.